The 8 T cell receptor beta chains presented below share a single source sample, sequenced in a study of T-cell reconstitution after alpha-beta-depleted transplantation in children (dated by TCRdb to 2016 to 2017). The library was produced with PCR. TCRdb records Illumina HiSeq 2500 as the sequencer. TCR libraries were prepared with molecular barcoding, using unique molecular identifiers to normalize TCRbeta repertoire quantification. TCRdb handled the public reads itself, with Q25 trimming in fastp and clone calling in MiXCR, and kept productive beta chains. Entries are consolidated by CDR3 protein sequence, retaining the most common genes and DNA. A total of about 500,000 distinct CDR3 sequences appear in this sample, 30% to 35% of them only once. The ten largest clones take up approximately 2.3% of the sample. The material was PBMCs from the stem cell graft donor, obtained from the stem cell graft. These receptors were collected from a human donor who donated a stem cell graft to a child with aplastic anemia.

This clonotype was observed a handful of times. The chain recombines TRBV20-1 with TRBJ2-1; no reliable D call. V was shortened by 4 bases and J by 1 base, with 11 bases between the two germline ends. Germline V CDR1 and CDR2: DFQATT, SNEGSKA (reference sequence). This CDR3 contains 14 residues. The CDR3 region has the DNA TGCAGTGCTAAAAGCCCGCGGTCCTACAATGAGCAGTTCTTC. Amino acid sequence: CSAKSPRSYNEQFF.

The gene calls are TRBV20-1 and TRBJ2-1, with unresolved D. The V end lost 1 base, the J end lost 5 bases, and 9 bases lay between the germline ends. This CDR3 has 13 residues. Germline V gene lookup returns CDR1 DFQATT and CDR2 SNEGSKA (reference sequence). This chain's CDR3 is CSARGTADNEQFF. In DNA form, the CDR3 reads TGCAGTGCTAGAGGGACGGCGGACAATGAGCAGTTCTTC.

The CDR3 loop reads CASSGPSAGDYEAFF. In nucleotides, the CDR3 is TGTGCCAGCAGCGGCCCGTCGGCAGGGGATTATGAAGCTTTCTTT. V usage is TRBV5-6 and J usage is TRBJ1-1; TRBD1 is a possible D gene (6 bases). Trimming shortened V by 4 bases and J by 7 bases, and 20 bases separated the two germline ends. Germline CDR1 and CDR2: SGHDT and YYEEEE. CDR3 length equals 15 residues.

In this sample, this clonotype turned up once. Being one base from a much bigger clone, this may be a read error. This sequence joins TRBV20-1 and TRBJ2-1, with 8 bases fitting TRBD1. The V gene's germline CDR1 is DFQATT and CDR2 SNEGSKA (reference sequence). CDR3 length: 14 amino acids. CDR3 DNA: TGCTGTGCTGCAAGGACAGGGACGTACAATGAGCAGTTCTTC. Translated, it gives CCAARTGTYNEQFF.

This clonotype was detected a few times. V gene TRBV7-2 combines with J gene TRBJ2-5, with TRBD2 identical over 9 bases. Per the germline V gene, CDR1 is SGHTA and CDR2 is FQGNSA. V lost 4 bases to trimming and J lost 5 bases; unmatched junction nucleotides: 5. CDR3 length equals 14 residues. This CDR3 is CASSSGLAIETQYF. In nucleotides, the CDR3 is TGTGCCAGCAGCTCGGGACTAGCTATCGAGACCCAGTACTTC.

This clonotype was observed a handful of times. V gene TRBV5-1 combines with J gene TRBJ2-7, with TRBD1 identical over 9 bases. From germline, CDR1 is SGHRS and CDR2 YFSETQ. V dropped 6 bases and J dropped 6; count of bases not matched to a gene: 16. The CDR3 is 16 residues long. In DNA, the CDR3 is TGCGCCAGCATGTATTCCCTTTCGGGGACAGGGAGCGAGCAGTACTTC. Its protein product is CASMYSLSGTGSEQYF.

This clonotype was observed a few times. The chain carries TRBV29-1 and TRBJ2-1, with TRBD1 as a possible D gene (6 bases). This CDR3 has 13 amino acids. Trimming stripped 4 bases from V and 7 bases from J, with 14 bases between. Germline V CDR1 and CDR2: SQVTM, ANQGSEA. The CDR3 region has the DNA TGCAGCGTTGCCCGGCCGGACAGAAATGAGCAGTTCTTC. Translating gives CSVARPDRNEQFF.

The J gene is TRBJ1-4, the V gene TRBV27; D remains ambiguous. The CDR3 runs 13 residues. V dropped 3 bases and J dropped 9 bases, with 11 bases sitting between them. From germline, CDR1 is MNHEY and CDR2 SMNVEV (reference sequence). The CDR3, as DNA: TGTGCCAGCAGTTTTTGGCAGGATAAAAAACTGTTTTTT. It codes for CASSFWQDKKLFF.